This TCR beta chain was obtained from a study of post-analysis software for immune sequencing data (dated by TCRdb to the mid-2010s). With regard to the full study: Recorded disease courses included relapsing-remitting, secondary progressive and progressive-relapsing multiple sclerosis, with some patients lacking subtype annotation. A subset of samples was prepared in parallel using single-end sample barcoding, then pooled and co-amplified after Illumina adapter ligation. Patient repertoires were compared against ten to twelve previously published healthy control repertoires from donors aged about 6 to 25 years.

General conclusions and limits of the study: The control group was slightly older than the multiple sclerosis patient group. Compared with controls, multiple sclerosis patients had significantly lower normalized Chao1 diversity, a finding suggesting substantial peripheral T-cell clonal expansion. Patients showed significantly higher frequencies than controls for 4 or 5 TRBV segments, among them TRBV5-6, TRBV5-1 and TRBV20-1. Direct clustering with F measure showed strong co-clustering of samples prepared in the same batch, prompting a batch-effect correction.

The receptor library was made with PCR. The instrument was an Illumina HiSeq 2500. To reduce PCR and sequencing biases, unique molecular identifiers were built into the TCR beta cDNA libraries. Every 1 to 10 million input T cells yielded approximately 500,000 cDNA molecules, meaning each molecule approximated one T cell. The patient libraries were prepared and sequenced using the same protocol as the earlier healthy control dataset. Within a given batch, samples were prepared together, multiplexed and sequenced on the same HiSeq lane. The authors processed their data as follows. Raw barcoded reads were processed with MIGEC, and single-read molecular identifier groups were discarded before consensus assembly and CDR3 extraction. VDJtools was used for post-analysis of the clonotype tables, with diversity normalized by down-sampling every dataset to the smallest sample size. To correct batch-related cross-sample contamination, repertoire overlap clustering matched CDR3 amino acid sequences but not nucleotide sequences. TCRdb trimmed the raw reads at Q25, called clones with MiXCR and kept productive beta chains. CDR3 protein duplicates are merged, each entry listing the most common genes and DNA. These V and J calls are TCRdb output, not the study's own analysis. For this sample the table gives hundreds of thousands of distinct CDR3 sequences, of which roughly 45% were detected only once. Around 1.7% of the sample rests with the top ten.

TCR beta repertoires were profiled from peripheral blood of about a dozen young patients with multiple sclerosis to demonstrate the VDJtools post-analysis software. Multiple sclerosis patients were children and adolescents aged 6 to 15 years. CDR1 and CDR2 (ENHRY, SYGVKD) derive from the germline V gene. The CDR3 runs 14 residues from the cysteine to the phenylalanine. The DNA shown is the 42-base CDR3, in frame from base 1. The V end loses 6 bases and the J end loses 6 bases, and a stretch of 16 bases separates them. This clonotype was seen only a few times. It has no known antigen specificity. Base qualities were left out, and no much larger clone turns up one base away.

The receptor was isolated from a girl under 18 with multiple sclerosis. Material: blood. Recombination joined TRBV10-3 with TRBJ2-3; the D gene lacks a confident call. The nucleotide sequence reads as follows: TGTGCCATCAGGACGACCTATTCTAGTGATACGCAGTATTTT. The translation is CAIRTTYSSDTQYF.